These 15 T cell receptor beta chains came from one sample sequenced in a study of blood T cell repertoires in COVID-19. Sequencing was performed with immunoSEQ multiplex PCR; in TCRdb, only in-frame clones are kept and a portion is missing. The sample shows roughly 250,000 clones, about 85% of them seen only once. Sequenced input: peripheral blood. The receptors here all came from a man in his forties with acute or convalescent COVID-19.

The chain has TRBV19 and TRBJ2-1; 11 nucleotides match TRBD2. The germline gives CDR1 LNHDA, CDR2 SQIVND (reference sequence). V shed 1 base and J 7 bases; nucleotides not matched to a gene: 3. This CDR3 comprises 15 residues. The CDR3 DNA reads TGTGCCAGTAGTATAGTAGCGGGGGGGAAAAATGAGCAGTTCTTC. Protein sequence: CASSIVAGGKNEQFF.

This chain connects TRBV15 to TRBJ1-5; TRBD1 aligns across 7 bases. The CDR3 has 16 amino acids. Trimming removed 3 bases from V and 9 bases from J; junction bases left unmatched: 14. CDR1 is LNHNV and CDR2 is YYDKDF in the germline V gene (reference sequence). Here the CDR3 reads CATSSGGTAQWRPQHF. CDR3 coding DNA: TGTGCCACCAGCAGTGGGGGGACAGCCCAATGGAGGCCCCAGCATTTT.

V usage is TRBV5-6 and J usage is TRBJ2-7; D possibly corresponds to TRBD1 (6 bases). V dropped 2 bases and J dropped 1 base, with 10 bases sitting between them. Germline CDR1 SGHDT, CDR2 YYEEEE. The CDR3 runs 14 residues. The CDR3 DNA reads TGTGCCAGCAGCTTAGGGACACTGTCCTACGAGCAGTACTTC. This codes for CASSLGTLSYEQYF.

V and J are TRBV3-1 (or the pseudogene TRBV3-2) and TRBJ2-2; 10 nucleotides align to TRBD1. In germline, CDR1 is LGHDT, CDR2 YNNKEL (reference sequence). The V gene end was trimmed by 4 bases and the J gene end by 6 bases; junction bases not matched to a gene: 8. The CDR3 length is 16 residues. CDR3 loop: CASSRGTGTGAGELFF. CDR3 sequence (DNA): TGTGCCAGCAGCCGGGGGACAGGGACAGGGGCCGGGGAGCTGTTTTTT.

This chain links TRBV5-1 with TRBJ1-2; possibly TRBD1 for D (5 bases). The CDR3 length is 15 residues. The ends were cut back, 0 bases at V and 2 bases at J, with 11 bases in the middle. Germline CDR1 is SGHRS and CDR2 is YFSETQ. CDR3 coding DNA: TGCGCCAGCAGCTTGGCAACGACAGCGAACTATGGCTACACCTTC. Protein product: CASSLATTANYGYTF. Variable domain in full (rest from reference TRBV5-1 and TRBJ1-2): KAGVTQTPRYLIKTRGQQVTLSCSPISGHRSVSWYQQTPGQGLQFLFEYFSETQRNKGNFPGRFSGRQFSNSRSEMNVSTLELGDSALYLCASSLATTANYGYTFGSGTRLTVV.

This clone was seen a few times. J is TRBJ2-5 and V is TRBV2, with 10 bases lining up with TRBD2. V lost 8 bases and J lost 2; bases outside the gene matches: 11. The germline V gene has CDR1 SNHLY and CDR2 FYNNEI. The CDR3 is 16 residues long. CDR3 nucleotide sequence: TGTGCCAGCTGCCCCGGACTAGCGGTCGAACAAGAGACCCAGTACTTC. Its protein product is CASCPGLAVEQETQYF.

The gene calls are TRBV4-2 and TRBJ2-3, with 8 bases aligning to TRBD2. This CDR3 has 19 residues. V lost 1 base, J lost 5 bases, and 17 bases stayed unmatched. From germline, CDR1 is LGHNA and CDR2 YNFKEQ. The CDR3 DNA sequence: TGTGCCAGCAGCCAAGTTGGCGTGAGCGGGGGACATTCTGTAGATACGCAGTATTTT. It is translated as CASSQVGVSGGHSVDTQYF.

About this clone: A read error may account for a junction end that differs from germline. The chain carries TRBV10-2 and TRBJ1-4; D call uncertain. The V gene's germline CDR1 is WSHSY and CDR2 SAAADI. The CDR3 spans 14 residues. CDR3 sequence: CASSQSRKREKLFF. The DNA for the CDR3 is TGCGCCAGCAGTCAGTCGAGGAAACGAGAAAAACTGTTTTTT.

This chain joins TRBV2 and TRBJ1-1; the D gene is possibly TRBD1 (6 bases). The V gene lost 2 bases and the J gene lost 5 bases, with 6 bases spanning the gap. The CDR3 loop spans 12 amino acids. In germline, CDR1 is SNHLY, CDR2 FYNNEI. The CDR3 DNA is TGTGCCAGCAGTGAACAGGGGACTGAAGCTTTCTTT. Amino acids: CASSEQGTEAFF.

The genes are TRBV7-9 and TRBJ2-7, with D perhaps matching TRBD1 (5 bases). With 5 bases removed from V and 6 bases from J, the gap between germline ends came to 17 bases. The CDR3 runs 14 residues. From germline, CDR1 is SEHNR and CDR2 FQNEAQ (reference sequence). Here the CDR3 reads CASSLDNFQGEQYF. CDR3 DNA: TGTGCCAGCAGCCTGGACAATTTTCAAGGCGAGCAGTACTTC.

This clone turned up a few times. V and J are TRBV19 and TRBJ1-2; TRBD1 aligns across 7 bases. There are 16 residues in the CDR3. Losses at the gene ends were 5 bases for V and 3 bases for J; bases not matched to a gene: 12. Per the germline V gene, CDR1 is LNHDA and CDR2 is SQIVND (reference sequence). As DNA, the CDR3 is TGTGCCAGTAGTTACCTCCCGGGACAGCGATACTATGGCTACACCTTC. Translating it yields CASSYLPGQRYYGYTF.

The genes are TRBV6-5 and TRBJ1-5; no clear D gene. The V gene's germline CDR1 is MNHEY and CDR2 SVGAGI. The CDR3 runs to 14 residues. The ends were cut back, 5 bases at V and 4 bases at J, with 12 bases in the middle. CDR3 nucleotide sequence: TGTGCCAGCAGTAACAACGACGGGAATCAGCCCCAGCATTTT. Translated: CASSNNDGNQPQHF.

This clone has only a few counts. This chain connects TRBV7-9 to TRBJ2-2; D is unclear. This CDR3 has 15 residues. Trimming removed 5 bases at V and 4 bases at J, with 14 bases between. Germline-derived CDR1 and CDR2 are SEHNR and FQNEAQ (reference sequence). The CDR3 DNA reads TGTGCCAGCAGCAGCACAGTCTTAGGCACCGGGGAGCTGTTTTTT. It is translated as CASSSTVLGTGELFF.

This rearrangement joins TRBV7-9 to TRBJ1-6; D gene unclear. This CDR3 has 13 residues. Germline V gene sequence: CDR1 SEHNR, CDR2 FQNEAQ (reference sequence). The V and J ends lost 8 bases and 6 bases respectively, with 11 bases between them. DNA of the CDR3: TGTGCCAGCGCGGACTCGTTTAATTCACCCCTCCACTTT. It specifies CASADSFNSPLHF. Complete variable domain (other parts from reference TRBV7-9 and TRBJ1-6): DTGVSQNPRHKITKRGQNVTFRCDPISEHNRLYWYRQTLGQGPEFLTYFQNEAQLEKSRLLSDRFSAERPKGSFSTLEIQRTEQGDSAMYLCASADSFNSPLHFGNGTRLTVT.

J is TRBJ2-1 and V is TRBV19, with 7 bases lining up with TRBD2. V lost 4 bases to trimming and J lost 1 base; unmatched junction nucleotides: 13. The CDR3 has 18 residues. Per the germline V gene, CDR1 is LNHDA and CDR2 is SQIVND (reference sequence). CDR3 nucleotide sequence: TGTGCCAGTAGTAACCCCTCTCCGGGGGGATTATCCTACAATGAGCAGTTCTTC. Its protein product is CASSNPSPGGLSYNEQFF.